This TCR beta chain was sequenced in a study of blood T cell repertoires in COVID-19. Study-level background: The United States, Italy and Spain provided the acute and convalescent COVID-19 samples. The cDNA or gDNA used as material had been derived from T cells, B-cell-depleted T cells, or PBMCs.

This CDR3 contains 16 residues. Germline-derived CDR1 and CDR2 are LNHDA and SQIVND (reference sequence). J lost 4 bases, V lost 5 bases, and 11 bases had no gene match. In the original workflow: How many nucleated cells were present was estimated from reference gene primer amplification. Profiled with immunoSEQ multiplex PCR; TCRdb holds only in-frame clones, not every one. D and trimming come from the DNA, and the V and J calls and clone size come from that table. The sample carries around 70,000 clones, around 86% recorded once. The chain couples TRBV19 to TRBJ1-3; 7 positions agree with TRBD1. This sequence was found in a woman aged 80 or over with active or convalescent COVID-19. Sequencing used peripheral blood. The CDR3 coding sequence is TGTGCCAGTAGTCCTTCCTCCGCGGGACAGGGAAACACCATATATTTT. It specifies CASSPSSAGQGNTIYF.